The present T cell receptor (beta chain) was sequenced within a study of blood T cell repertoires in COVID-19. Study-wide background: The cDNA or gDNA used as material had been derived from T cells, B-cell-depleted T cells, or PBMCs.

Using immunoSEQ multiplex PCR, the repertoire was profiled, and TCRdb retains in-frame clones only, with some absent. The sample holds some 250,000 clones, about 88% seen once. Per germline, CDR1 SGHRS and CDR2 YFSETQ. This CDR3 has 15 residues. With 4 bases removed from V and 4 bases from J, the gap between germline ends came to 16 bases. The source material was peripheral blood. The genes are TRBV5-1 and TRBJ2-3; tentative D call: TRBD2 (6 bases). The sequence came from a woman aged 60-70 years with COVID-19, enrolled during active disease. Here the CDR3 DNA reads TGCGCCAGCAGCAGGCGGGGTGGTTTTGCAGATACGCAGTATTTT. Its protein is CASSRRGGFADTQYF.